This record concerns one TCR beta chain sequence. At least ten counts were recorded for this clone. Its antigen target is currently unknown. Per-nucleotide qualities are absent, and no much larger clonotype sits a single base away. Before undergoing thyroid surgery, none of the patients had been given any kind of treatment. Using T-cell receptor beta sequencing, the study looked back at clinical samples from patients collected from about 2011 to 2019. The data derive from a study of metastatic and nonmetastatic thyroid tumors (dated by TCRdb to about 2020). Study-wide context: Repertoires from peripheral blood and from tumor or nodule tissue samples of malignant and benign thyroid patients were compared.

The method behind the library was PCR. TCRdb lists the instrument as Illumina HiSeq 4000. The TCR beta-chain CDR3 region of each patient was profiled by high-throughput sequencing. As for how the authors treated the data: The researchers built a classifier to tell apart papillary thyroid cancer patients with distant metastasis, based on CDR3 differences among clinicopathological groups. To measure repertoire diversity the researchers used the Shannon index, while the Morisita-Horn index served to gauge how similar the tumor and blood repertoires were. TCRdb trimmed public reads at Q25 via fastp, called clones via MiXCR and kept in-frame beta chains. It is TCRdb's table, rather than the study itself, that gives the V and J calls and clone size. This sample has 15,000 to 20,000 clones in its table, and 25% to 35% of those were observed once. Roughly 12% of the sample rests with the top ten. The full study reports these points: TCR beta diversity was reported as significantly higher in malignant tumors than in benign nodules, in both blood and tumor samples.

The sequencing input was tumor tissue. The sequence derives from a male donor with papillary thyroid cancer or a benign thyroid nodule (not recorded which). Some clones in this sample may be carry-over from other donors' samples.

This receptor has the CDR3 CANYPEGGTHEQFF. The DNA reads as follows: TGTGCCAACTACCCAGAGGGAGGGACTCATGAGCAGTTCTTC. The chain was built from TRBV28 and TRBJ2-1, and 7 bases in between align with TRBD2. The junction shows trimming of 10 bases on V and 8 bases on J, and the gene matches do not reach 14 bases of it. The CDR3, from cysteine to phenylalanine, totals 14 residues. Only CDR3 DNA remains: 42 bases, in frame from the first base. The germline V gene provides CDR1 MDHEN and CDR2 SYDVKM. Here the CDR3 is joined to the reference TRBV28 and TRBJ2-1 genes, and the full variable domain is: DVKVTQSSRYLVKRTGEKVFLECVQDMDHENMFWYRQDPGLGLRLIYFSYDVKMKEKGDIPEGYSVSREKKERFSLILESASTNQTSMYLCANYPEGGTHEQFFGPGTRLTVL.